This is a list of T cell receptor beta chains from one sample in a study of blood T cell repertoires in COVID-19. TCRdb's table, derived via immunoSEQ multiplex PCR, lists solely in-frame clones and lacks some. The data contain about 310,000 clones, around 87% of them seen just once; the ten biggest clones take up 1%. Sequenced input: peripheral blood. The receptors derive from a man in his fifties with active or convalescent COVID-19. Each CDR3 is given with its conserved first and last residue. The order of the fields is D gene, clone size, J gene, V gene, CDR3 protein, CDR3 DNA. The D gene is left open where the match is weak. The size entry is marked missing in some rows and otherwise reads once, few, many or a size class.

>TRBD1|.|TRBJ1-3|TRBV19
CASSPLGQVPGNTIYF
TGTGCCAGTAGTCCACTGGGACAGGTCCCTGGAAACACCATATATTTT
>TRBD1|.|TRBJ2-3|TRBV3-1/TRBV3-2
CASSPLGQGGDTQYF
TGTGCCAGCAGCCCCTTGGGACAGGGAGGAGATACGCAGTATTTT
>.|once|TRBJ2-1|TRBV27
CASSFEVVRLVVRRSQDNEQFF
TGTGCCAGCAGTTTTGAAGTTGTACGACTGGTCGTTCGTAGGTCCCAAGACAATGAGCAGTTCTTC
>TRBD2|.|TRBJ2-7|TRBV15
CATSRDPGGANEQYF
TGTGCCACCAGCAGAGATCCGGGGGGAGCCAACGAGCAGTACTTC
>TRBD2|.|TRBJ2-3|TRBV6-5
CASSWRGGRDTQYF
TGTGCCAGCAGTTGGCGGGGGGGCCGGGATACGCAGTATTTT
>TRBD1|.|TRBJ1-1|TRBV4-3
CASSRRGASATEAFF
TGCGCCAGCAGCCGCAGGGGGGCGAGTGCCACTGAAGCTTTCTTT
>TRBD2|.|TRBJ2-7|TRBV10-3
CAISDTSGNYEQYF
TGTGCCATCAGTGACACTAGCGGGAACTACGAGCAGTACTTC
>TRBD1|once|TRBJ1-5|TRBV19
CASSIYRGPQHF
TGTGCCAGTAGTATCTACAGGGGTCCCCAGCATTTT
>TRBD1|.|TRBJ1-2|TRBV7-2
CASSLPGQGYGYTF
TGTGCCAGCAGCCTCCCGGGACAGGGCTATGGCTACACCTTC
>.|.|TRBJ1-1|TRBV29-1
CSVVDRKNTEAFF
TGCAGCGTTGTGGACAGAAAGAACACTGAAGCTTTCTTT
>TRBD2|.|TRBJ2-5|TRBV2
CASSVHHPSGTQETQYF
TGTGCCAGCAGTGTTCATCACCCTAGCGGGACGCAAGAGACCCAGTACTTC
>.|.|TRBJ1-5|TRBV19
CASSTAGAQPQHF
TGTGCCAGTAGTACCGCGGGGGCTCAGCCCCAGCATTTT
>TRBD2|.|TRBJ2-2|TRBV28
CATRRGTSGRGITGELFF
TGTGCCACGCGAAGGGGTACTAGCGGGAGGGGGATCACCGGGGAGCTGTTTTTT
>.|.|TRBJ1-5|TRBV21-1
CASSKGSGQGCLEPQHF
TGTGCCAGCAGCAAAGGGTCCGGACAGGGATGTTTAGAGCCCCAGCATTTT
>.|.|TRBJ1-4|TRBV10-2
CASSVRNEKLFF
TGCGCCAGCAGTGTCAGAAATGAAAAACTGTTTTTT
>TRBD1|.|TRBJ1-3|TRBV5-6
CASSSYPTGVSGNTIYF
TGTGCCAGCAGTTCGTACCCTACAGGGGTCTCTGGAAACACCATATATTTT
>.|.|TRBJ1-4|TRBV6-1
CASSEAAGGDEKLFF
TGTGCCAGCAGTGAAGCGGCAGGAGGAGATGAAAAACTGTTTTTT
>.|.|TRBJ1-6|TRBV5-1
CASSLKQEGYNSPLHF
TGCGCCAGCAGCTTGAAGCAGGAGGGTTATAATTCACCCCTCCACTTT
>TRBD1|.|TRBJ2-5|TRBV7-9
CASSSLERTGGETQYF
TGTGCCAGCAGCTCGCTAGAAAGGACAGGGGGGGAGACCCAGTACTTC
>TRBD1|.|TRBJ1-5|TRBV28
CASREWTGDLGNQPQHF
TGTGCCAGCAGGGAATGGACAGGGGATTTGGGCAATCAGCCCCAGCATTTT
>.|.|TRBJ1-5|TRBV18
CASSRAGNQPQHF
TGTGCCAGCTCTCGGGCAGGGAATCAGCCCCAGCATTTT
>.|.|TRBJ2-3|TRBV12-5
CASGPGHTDTQYF
TGTGCTAGTGGTCCCGGACACACAGATACGCAGTATTTT
>.|.|TRBJ1-1|TRBV3-1/TRBV3-2
CASSQDWGGTEAFF
TGTGCCAGCAGCCAAGATTGGGGGGGAACTGAAGCTTTCTTT
>TRBD1|.|TRBJ1-5|TRBV28
CASSFREQGAGQPQHF
TGTGCCAGCAGTTTTCGGGAACAGGGGGCCGGCCAGCCCCAGCATTTT
>.|.|TRBJ1-4|TRBV28
CASSVSHLGVTNEKLFF
TGTGCCAGCAGTGTATCCCACCTAGGGGTCACTAATGAAAAACTGTTTTTT
>TRBD1|.|TRBJ2-3|TRBV5-1
CASGSPGTDTDTQYF
TGCGCCAGCGGATCGCCCGGGACAGACACAGATACGCAGTATTTT
>TRBD2|.|TRBJ2-1|TRBV2
CASTLTSRYNEQFF
TGTGCCAGCACTTTGACTAGCAGGTACAATGAGCAGTTCTTC
>TRBD2|once|TRBJ2-1|TRBV14
CASSPTSGSAGQFF
TGTGCCAGCAGCCCGACTAGCGGGAGTGCTGGGCAGTTCTTC
>.|.|TRBJ1-1|TRBV9
CASSLGAGPLNTEAFF
TGTGCCAGCAGCTTGGGAGCGGGACCCTTGAACACTGAAGCTTTCTTT
>.|.|TRBJ1-3|TRBV5-8
CASSLAGGAGNTIYF
TGTGCCAGCAGCTTGGCCGGGGGGGCTGGAAACACCATATATTTT
>.|.|TRBJ2-7|TRBV7-2
CASSLAHGDYEQYF
TGTGCCAGCAGCTTAGCCCACGGGGACTACGAGCAGTACTTC
>TRBD1|.|TRBJ2-5|TRBV18
CASSLTYSRQGRQETQYF
TGTGCCAGCTCACTGACCTATTCCCGACAGGGCAGGCAAGAGACCCAGTACTTC
>.|.|TRBJ2-7|TRBV9
CASSVDPGSSYEQYF
TGTGCCAGCAGCGTAGACCCGGGGAGCTCCTACGAGCAGTACTTC
>.|.|TRBJ2-3|TRBV5-1
CASSPGVSITDTQYF
TGCGCCAGCAGCCCGGGGGTCTCTATCACAGATACGCAGTATTTT
>.|.|TRBJ2-6|TRBV9
CASSLRVSGANVLTF
TGTGCCAGCAGCCTCCGTGTCTCTGGGGCCAACGTCCTGACTTTC
>TRBD2|.|TRBJ2-5|TRBV3-1/TRBV3-2
CASSHWTSGRKETQYF
TGTGCCAGCAGCCATTGGACTAGCGGGCGAAAAGAGACCCAGTACTTC
>.|few|TRBJ1-4|TRBV2
CASSERGNVEKLFF
TGTGCCAGCAGTGAACGAGGGAATGTGGAAAAACTGTTTTTT
>TRBD2|.|TRBJ2-3|TRBV7-9
CASSLGVAGYTQYF
TGTGCCAGCAGCTTAGGGGTAGCGGGATATACGCAGTATTTT
>TRBD2|.|TRBJ2-1|TRBV4-2
CASSQAQTSGRAREQFF
TGTGCCAGCAGCCAAGCCCAGACTAGCGGGAGGGCTAGGGAGCAGTTCTTC
>.|.|TRBJ1-6|TRBV11-2
CASRRSRQGGLNSPLHF
TGTGCCAGCAGGCGATCCCGCCAGGGAGGACTCAATTCACCCCTCCACTTT
>.|.|TRBJ2-3|TRBV30
CAWSSPDGTADTQYF
TGTGCCTGGAGCTCACCCGACGGAACAGCAGATACGCAGTATTTT
>.|.|TRBJ2-7|TRBV18
CASSPGPSSSEQYF
TGTGCCAGCTCACCAGGCCCTAGTAGCTCTGAGCAGTACTTC
>TRBD1|.|TRBJ2-7|TRBV4-1
CASSVIRDRAYEQYF
TGCGCCAGCAGCGTAATCCGGGACAGGGCCTACGAGCAGTACTTC
>.|.|TRBJ2-1|TRBV28
CASSLDFEQFF
TGTGCCAGCAGTTTGGACTTCGAGCAGTTCTTC
>.|.|TRBJ2-3|TRBV24-1
CATSAGNSVRDTQYF
TGTGCCACCAGTGCCGGGAACTCGGTTAGAGATACGCAGTATTTT
>.|.|TRBJ1-1|TRBV6-6
CASSYSRVEAFF
TGTGCCAGCAGTTACTCGAGGGTTGAAGCTTTCTTT
>TRBD1|.|TRBJ1-1|TRBV5-1
CASSTGGNTEAFF
TGCGCCAGCAGTACAGGGGGAAACACTGAAGCTTTCTTT
>TRBD2|.|TRBJ2-7|TRBV5-1
CASSLRASGVAYEQYF
TGCGCCAGCAGCCTTCGGGCTAGCGGGGTTGCCTACGAGCAGTACTTC
>TRBD2|.|TRBJ2-1|TRBV4-1
CASSQADPGSGRGAYNEQFF
TGCGCCAGCAGCCAAGCTGACCCGGGTAGCGGGAGAGGGGCCTACAATGAGCAGTTCTTC
>.|.|TRBJ2-5|TRBV18
CASSRDSPFQETQYF
TGTGCCAGCTCACGCGACAGCCCCTTCCAAGAGACCCAGTACTTC
>.|.|TRBJ1-4|TRBV7-9
CASSLSLNEKLFF
TGTGCCAGCAGCTTATCCCTAAATGAAAAACTGTTTTTT
>.|.|TRBJ1-2|TRBV9
CASSPREGNYGYTF
TGTGCCAGCAGCCCCCGGGAAGGGAACTATGGCTACACCTTC
>TRBD2|.|TRBJ2-3|TRBV4-1
CASRPTSGGPYTQYF
TGCGCCAGCAGGCCGACTAGCGGAGGGCCCTATACGCAGTATTTT
>.|once|TRBJ1-3|TRBV28
CASSLLSPSGNTIYF
TGTGCCAGCAGTTTACTATCGCCCTCTGGAAACACCATATATTTT
>.|.|TRBJ1-1|TRBV18
CASSPTGGEDTEAFF
TGTGCCAGCTCACCAACCGGGGGAGAGGACACTGAAGCTTTCTTT